The 11 T cell receptor beta chains given below trace back to one sample, sequenced in a study of blood T cell repertoires in COVID-19. Method: immunoSEQ multiplex PCR; TCRdb's copy keeps in-frame clones and lacks some. The repertoire has approximately 160,000 clones, about 81% of them found once; the top ten carry approximately 11%. Sequences were obtained from peripheral blood. These receptors originate from a human donor in a cohort sampled during active COVID-19.

The V gene is TRBV4-3, the J gene TRBJ2-7; D gene ambiguous. CDR1 is LGHNA, CDR2 YSLEER, per germline. This CDR3 has 14 residues. The ends were cut back, 0 bases at V and 6 bases at J, with 12 bases in the middle. The CDR3 is CASSQESYVSEQYF. The CDR3 region has the DNA TGCGCCAGCAGCCAAGAGTCGTATGTCAGCGAGCAGTACTTC.

The chain couples TRBV9 to TRBJ1-1, with D possibly matching TRBD1 (5 bases). The CDR3 has 14 amino acids. The germline gives CDR1 SGDLS, CDR2 YYNGEE. V was cut by 2 bases and J by 6 bases, with 14 bases left in between. The CDR3 region is CASSVGQGGAEAFF. CDR3 in DNA: TGTGCCAGCAGCGTTGGGCAGGGAGGCGCTGAAGCTTTCTTT.

In DNA, the CDR3 is TGTGCCAGCAGCTTACGAGGGAACACTGAAGCTTTCTTT. Protein: CASSLRGNTEAFF. The chain joins TRBV7-2 to TRBJ1-1, with D unclear. The V end lost 2 bases, the J end lost 1 base, and 5 bases lay between the germline ends. Germline V gene data show CDR1 as SGHTA and CDR2 as FQGNSA. This CDR3 region has 13 residues.

This chain links TRBV19 with TRBJ1-2; 8 nucleotides line up with TRBD1. The CDR3 length is 15 residues. From germline, CDR1 is LNHDA and CDR2 SQIVND (reference sequence). After removal of 0 bases from V and 3 bases from J, the junction contained 3 bases not matched to a gene. CDR3 in DNA: TGTGCCAGTAGTATAGATGGACAGGGTGACTATGGCTACACCTTC. It encodes CASSIDGQGDYGYTF.

CDR3 region: CASRLDSGVYNEQFF. The CDR3 DNA follows: TGTGCCAGCAGATTAGATAGCGGGGTATACAATGAGCAGTTCTTC. The chain is built from TRBV6-5 and TRBJ2-1, with 8 bases fitting TRBD2. Per the germline V gene, CDR1 is MNHEY and CDR2 is SVGAGI. V was pared by 6 bases and J by 4 bases, with 8 bases of the junction left unmatched. The CDR3 length is 15 residues.

This chain links TRBV6-5 with TRBJ1-3; tentative D call: TRBD1 (6 bases). The CDR3 runs 14 residues. V lost 5 bases, J lost 4 bases, and 12 bases lay in between. Germline values: CDR1 MNHEY, CDR2 SVGAGI. The CDR3 region is CASSLGGRGNTIYF. The CDR3 bases are TGTGCCAGCAGTCTAGGGGGAAGGGGAAACACCATATATTTT.

The chain is built from TRBV7-2 and TRBJ2-7; the match to TRBD2 covers 11 bases. After removal of 6 bases from V and 10 bases from J, the junction contained 14 bases not matched to a gene. Germline V gives CDR1 SGHTA, CDR2 FQGNSA. This CDR3 spans 15 amino acids. Written as DNA, the CDR3 is TGTGCCAGCAGTACTAGCGGGGGAGCCTTTGGGGAACAGTACTTC. It translates to CASSTSGGAFGEQYF.

This clone appeared a single time. This chain joins TRBV7-2 and TRBJ2-7; D gene unclear. The ends were cut back, 3 bases at V and 1 base at J, with 13 bases in the middle. The CDR3 sequence is 15 residues long. The germline V gene has CDR1 SGHTA and CDR2 FQGNSA. The CDR3 DNA sequence: TGTGCCAGCAGCTTTGCCCCCGAGACATCCTACGAGCAGTACTTC. Translating it yields CASSFAPETSYEQYF.

This clone was seen just once. The V and J genes are TRBV7-6 and TRBJ1-6; 9 bases are shared with TRBD1. Unmatched junction bases numbered 7, after V lost 1 base and J lost 9 bases. The CDR3 spans 16 residues. Per germline, CDR1 SGHVS and CDR2 FNYEAQ. The CDR3 region is CASSLVEGQGSSPLHF. The CDR3 region has the DNA TGTGCCAGCAGCTTAGTGGAGGGACAGGGAAGTTCACCCCTCCACTTT.

This chain joins TRBV4-3 and TRBJ2-1; possibly TRBD2 for D (5 bases). The CDR3 is 13 residues long. Germline V gene data show CDR1 as LGHNA and CDR2 as YSLEER. V gave up 1 base and J gave up 8 bases, with 9 bases separating them. The CDR3 loop reads CASSQVTGDEQFF. The CDR3 nucleotides read TGCGCCAGCAGCCAAGTCACCGGGGATGAGCAGTTCTTC.

This chain links TRBV18 with TRBJ2-3, with TRBD2 matching 10 bases. The CDR3 is 15 residues long. The germline gives CDR1 KGHSH, CDR2 LQKENI. Unmatched junction bases numbered 6, after V lost 5 bases and J lost 4 bases. The CDR3 region is CASSKSGGAADTQYF. The CDR3 region has the DNA TGTGCCAGCTCAAAGAGCGGGGGGGCAGCAGATACGCAGTATTTT.